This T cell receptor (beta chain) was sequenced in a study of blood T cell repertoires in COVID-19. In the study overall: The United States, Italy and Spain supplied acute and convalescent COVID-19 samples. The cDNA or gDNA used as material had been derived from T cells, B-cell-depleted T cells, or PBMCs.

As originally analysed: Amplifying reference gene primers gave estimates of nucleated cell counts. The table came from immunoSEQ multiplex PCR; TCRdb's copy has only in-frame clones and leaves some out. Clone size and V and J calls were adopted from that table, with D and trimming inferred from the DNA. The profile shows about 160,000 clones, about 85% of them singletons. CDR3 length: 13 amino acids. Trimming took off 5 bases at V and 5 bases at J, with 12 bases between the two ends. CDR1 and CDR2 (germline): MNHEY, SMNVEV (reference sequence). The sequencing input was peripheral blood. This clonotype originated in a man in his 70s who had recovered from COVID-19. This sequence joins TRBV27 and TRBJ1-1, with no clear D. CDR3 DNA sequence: TGTGCCAGCAGTCACGGACTGGGGACTGAAGCTTTCTTT. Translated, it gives CASSHGLGTEAFF.